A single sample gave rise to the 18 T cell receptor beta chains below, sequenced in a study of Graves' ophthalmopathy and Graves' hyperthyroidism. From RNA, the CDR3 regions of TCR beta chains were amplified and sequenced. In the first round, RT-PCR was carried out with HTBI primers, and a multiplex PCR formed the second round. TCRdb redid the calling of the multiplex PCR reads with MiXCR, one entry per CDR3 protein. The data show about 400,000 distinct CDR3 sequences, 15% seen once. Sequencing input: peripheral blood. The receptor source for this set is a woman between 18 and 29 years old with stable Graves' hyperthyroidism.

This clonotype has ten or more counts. CDR3 protein: CASSLGTAHSGDEQYF. The CDR3 nucleotides read TGTGCCAGCAGCCTCGGGACAGCCCATTCCGGAGACGAGCAGTACTTC. The chain is built from TRBV25-1 and TRBJ2-7; 7 nucleotides agree with TRBD1. CDR1 and CDR2 (germline): MGHDK, SYGVNS. CDR3 length: 16 amino acids. V trimming: 6 bases; J trimming: 5 bases; junction bases outside the gene matches: 16.

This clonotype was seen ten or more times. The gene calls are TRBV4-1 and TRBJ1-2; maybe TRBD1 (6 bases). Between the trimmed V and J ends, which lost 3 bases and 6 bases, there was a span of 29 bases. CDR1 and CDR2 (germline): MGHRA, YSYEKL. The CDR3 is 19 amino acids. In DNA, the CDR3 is TGCGCCAGCAGCCACAAAGGGACACACACGGGAACAACGCTGGATGGCTACACCTTC. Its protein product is CASSHKGTHTGTTLDGYTF.

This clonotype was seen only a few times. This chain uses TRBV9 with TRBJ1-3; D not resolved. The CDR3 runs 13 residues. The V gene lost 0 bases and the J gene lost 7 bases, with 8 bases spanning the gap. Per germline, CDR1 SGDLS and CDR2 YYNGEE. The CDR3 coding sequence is TGTGCCAGCAGCGTAGCCGAGCGGAACACCATATATTTT. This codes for CASSVAERNTIYF.

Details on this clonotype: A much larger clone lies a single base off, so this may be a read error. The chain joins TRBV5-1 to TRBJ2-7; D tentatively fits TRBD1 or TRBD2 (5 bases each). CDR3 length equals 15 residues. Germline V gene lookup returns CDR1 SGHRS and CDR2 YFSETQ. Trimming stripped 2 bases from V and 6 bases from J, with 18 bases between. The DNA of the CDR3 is TGCGCCAGCAGCTTTGATGGGGGTCCGGTCGTCGAGCAGTACTTC. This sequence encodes CASSFDGGPVVEQYF.

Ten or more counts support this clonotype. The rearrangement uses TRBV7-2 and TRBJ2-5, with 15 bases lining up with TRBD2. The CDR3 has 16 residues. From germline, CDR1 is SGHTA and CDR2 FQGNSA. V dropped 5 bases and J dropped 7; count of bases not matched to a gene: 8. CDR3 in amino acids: CASSRGLAGGRGTQYF. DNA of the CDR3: TGTGCCAGCAGCCGAGGACTAGCGGGGGGGAGGGGGACCCAGTACTTC.

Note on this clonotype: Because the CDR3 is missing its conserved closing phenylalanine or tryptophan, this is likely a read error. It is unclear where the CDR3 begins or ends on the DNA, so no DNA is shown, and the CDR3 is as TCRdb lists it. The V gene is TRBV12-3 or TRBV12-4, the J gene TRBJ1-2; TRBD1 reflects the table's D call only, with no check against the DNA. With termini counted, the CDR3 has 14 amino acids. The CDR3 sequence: CASSSATGSYGYTV.

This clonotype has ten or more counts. This chain's CDR3 is CASSLGVSYRGLYGYTF. DNA for the CDR3: TGCGCCAGCAGCTTGGGCGTATCTTATAGGGGACTCTATGGCTACACCTTC. This rearrangement joins TRBV5-1 to TRBJ1-2, with a tentative D call TRBD1 (5 bases). The CDR3 totals 17 residues. Germline CDR1 and CDR2: SGHRS and YFSETQ. Between the trimmed V and J ends, which lost 0 bases and 4 bases, there was a span of 19 bases.

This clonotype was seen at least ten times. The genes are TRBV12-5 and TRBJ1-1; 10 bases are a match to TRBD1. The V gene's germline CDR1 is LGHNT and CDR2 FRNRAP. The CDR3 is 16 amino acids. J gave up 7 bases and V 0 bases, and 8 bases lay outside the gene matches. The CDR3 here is CASGLVLGTGAHEAFF. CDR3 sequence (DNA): TGTGCTAGTGGTTTGGTACTGGGGACAGGGGCCCATGAAGCTTTCTTT.

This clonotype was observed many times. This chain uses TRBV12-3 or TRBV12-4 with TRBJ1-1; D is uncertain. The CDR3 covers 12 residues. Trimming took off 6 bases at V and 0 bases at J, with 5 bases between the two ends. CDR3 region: CASRLLNTEAFF. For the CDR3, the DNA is TGTGCCAGCAGGCTTTTGAACACTGAAGCTTTCTTT.

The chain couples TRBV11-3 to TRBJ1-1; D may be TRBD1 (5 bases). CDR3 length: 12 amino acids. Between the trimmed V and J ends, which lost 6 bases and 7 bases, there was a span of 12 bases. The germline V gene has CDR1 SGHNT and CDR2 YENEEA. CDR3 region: CASSGRGHEAFF. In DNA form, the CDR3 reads TGTGCCAGCAGTGGAAGGGGTCATGAAGCTTTCTTT.

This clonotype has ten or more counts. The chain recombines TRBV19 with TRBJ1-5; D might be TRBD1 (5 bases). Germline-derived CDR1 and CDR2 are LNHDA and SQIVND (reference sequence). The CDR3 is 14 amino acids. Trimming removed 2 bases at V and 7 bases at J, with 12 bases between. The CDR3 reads CASSIIGREQPQHF. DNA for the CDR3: TGTGCCAGTAGTATAATCGGCAGGGAACAGCCCCAGCATTTT.

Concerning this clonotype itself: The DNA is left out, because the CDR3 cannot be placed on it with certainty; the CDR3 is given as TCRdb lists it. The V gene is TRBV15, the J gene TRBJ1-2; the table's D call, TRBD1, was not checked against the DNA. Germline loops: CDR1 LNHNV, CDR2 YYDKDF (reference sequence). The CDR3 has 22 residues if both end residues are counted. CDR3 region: CATSRGGQGLWLHLRFSGPYTF.

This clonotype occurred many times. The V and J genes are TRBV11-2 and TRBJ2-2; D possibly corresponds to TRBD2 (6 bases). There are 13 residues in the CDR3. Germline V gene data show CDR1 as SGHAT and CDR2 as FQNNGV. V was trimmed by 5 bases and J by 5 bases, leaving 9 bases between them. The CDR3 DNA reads TGTGCCAGCAGCCGGAGGGAAACCGGGGAGCTGTTTTTT. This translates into CASSRRETGELFF.

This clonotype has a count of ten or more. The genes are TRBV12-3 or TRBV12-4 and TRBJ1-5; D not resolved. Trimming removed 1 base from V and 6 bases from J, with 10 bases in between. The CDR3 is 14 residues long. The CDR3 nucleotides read TGTGCCAGCAGTTTAGATCGTTCTTCTCAGCCCCAGCATTTT. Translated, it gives CASSLDRSSQPQHF.

The DNA of the CDR3 is TGTGCCTGGAGGGCTAGCGGGAGTTTGGAGACCCAGTACTTC. Translation gives CAWRASGSLETQYF. The rearrangement links TRBV30 to TRBJ2-5; 10 nucleotides align to TRBD2. The length of the CDR3 is 14 residues. Trimming cost V 3 bases and J 5 bases; bases outside gene matches: 6. The germline V gene has CDR1 GTSNPN and CDR2 SVGIG (reference sequence).

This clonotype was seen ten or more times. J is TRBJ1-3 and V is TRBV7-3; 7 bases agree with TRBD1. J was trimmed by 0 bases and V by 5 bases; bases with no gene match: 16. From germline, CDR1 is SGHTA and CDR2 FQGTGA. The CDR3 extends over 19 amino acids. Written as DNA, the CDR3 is TGTGCCAGCAGCCTGGACAGGCTCCCTCTCCCTTTCTCTGGAAACACCATATATTTT. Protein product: CASSLDRLPLPFSGNTIYF.

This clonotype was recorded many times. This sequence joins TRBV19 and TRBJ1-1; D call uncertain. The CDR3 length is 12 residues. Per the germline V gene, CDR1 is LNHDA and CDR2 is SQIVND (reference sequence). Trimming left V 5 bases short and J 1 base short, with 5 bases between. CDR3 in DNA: TGTGCCAGTAGTTGGCAGAACACTGAAGCTTTCTTT. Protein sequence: CASSWQNTEAFF.

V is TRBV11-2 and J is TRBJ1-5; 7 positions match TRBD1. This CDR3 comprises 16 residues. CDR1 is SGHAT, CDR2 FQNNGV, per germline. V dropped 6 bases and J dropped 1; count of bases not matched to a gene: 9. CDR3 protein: CASSRQGWVSNQPQHF. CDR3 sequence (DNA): TGTGCCAGCAGTCGACAGGGATGGGTCAGCAATCAGCCCCAGCATTTT.